A single sample is the source of the 14 T cell receptor beta chains below, sequenced in a study of early T cells in non-severe SARS-CoV-2 infection. MiXCR, run by TCRdb on the 5' RACE reads, gives a single entry per CDR3 protein. The sample includes fewer than 85,000 distinct CDR3 sequences, roughly an eighth of them seen just once. Source material: whole blood. The source of these receptors is an adult who was a healthcare worker with PCR-confirmed SARS-CoV-2 infection or an uninfected control (not recorded which).

This clonotype was detected many times. The chain is built from TRBV21-1 and TRBJ2-7. TRBV21-1 is given as a pseudogene. There are 14 residues in the CDR3. The chain's CDR3 is CASSKDQFNYEQYF. DNA for the CDR3: TGTGCCAGCAGCAAAGATCAGTTTAACTACGAGCAGTACTTC.

This clonotype showed up many times. The CDR3, as DNA: TGTGCCAGCAGTTACCTCCGGACAGGCTCTGGAAACACCATATATTTT. The encoded protein is CASSYLRTGSGNTIYF. This rearrangement joins TRBV6-5 to TRBJ1-3; 7 bases are shared with TRBD1. The length of the CDR3 is 16 residues. V was pared by 2 bases and J by 0 bases, with 4 bases of the junction left unmatched. Germline CDR1 MNHEY, CDR2 SVGAGI.

This clonotype was seen ten or more times. J is TRBJ2-4 and V is TRBV5-8; D possibly corresponds to TRBD2 (5 bases). This CDR3 spans 12 amino acids. V shed 4 bases and J shed 6 bases, with 8 bases lying between them. CDR1 is SGHTS, CDR2 YDEGEE, per germline. The CDR3 region has the DNA TGTGCCAGCAGCAGGCGGGTAAACATTCAGTACTTC. It specifies CASSRRVNIQYF.

This clonotype was detected ten times or more. V gene TRBV28 combines with J gene TRBJ2-3; tentatively, D is TRBD1 (5 bases). Trimming took 2 bases from V and 2 from J, leaving 20 bases between them. This CDR3 is built from 18 residues. Germline CDR1 and CDR2: MDHEN and SYDVKM. The CDR3 sequence: CASSLGSGAEFSTDTQYF. CDR3 DNA: TGTGCCAGCAGTTTAGGTTCTGGGGCGGAATTTTCCACAGATACGCAGTATTTT.

This clonotype showed up many times. The V gene is TRBV5-5, the J gene TRBJ2-7; D not resolved. The CDR3 has 15 residues. V was trimmed by 4 bases and J by 2 bases, leaving 16 bases between them. CDR1 and CDR2 (germline): SGHKS, YYEKEE (reference sequence). The CDR3 is CASSHPEDVTYEQYF. CDR3 in DNA: TGTGCCAGCAGCCACCCCGAGGACGTTACCTACGAGCAGTACTTC. The full variable domain, its missing parts supplied by reference TRBV5-5 and TRBJ2-7, is DAGVTQSPTHLIKTRGQQVTLRCSPISGHKSVSWYQQVLGQGPQFIFQYYEKEERGRGNFPDRFSARQFPNYSSELNVNALLLGDSALYLCASSHPEDVTYEQYFGPGTRLTVT.

Ten or more counts support this clonotype. CDR3 DNA sequence: TGTGCCAGCAGCTTAGCTGTGGGCAGCTCTGGAAACACCATATATTTT. Amino acids: CASSLAVGSSGNTIYF. The chain employs TRBV7-2 and TRBJ1-3, with D uncertain. The germline V and J ends were trimmed by 0 bases and 0 bases, with 9 bases remaining between them. From germline, CDR1 is SGHTA and CDR2 FQGNSA. The CDR3 has 16 amino acids.

Details on this clonotype: A much larger clone is a single base away; this may be a read error. The genes are TRBV14 and TRBJ2-3, with a possible D match to TRBD2 (5 bases). Trimming left V 1 base short and J 4 bases short, with 15 bases between. The germline V gene has CDR1 SGHDN and CDR2 FVKESK. The CDR3 has 16 residues. The CDR3 protein is CASSQVQKGSADTQYF. The CDR3 coding sequence is TGTGCCAGCAGCCAAGTTCAAAAGGGTAGCGCAGATACGCAGTATTTT.

This clonotype was recorded at least ten times. The V gene is TRBV2, the J gene TRBJ1-2; no clear D. Trimming stripped 3 bases from V and 0 bases from J, with 8 bases between. Germline assignment: CDR1 SNHLY and CDR2 FYNNEI. There are 14 residues in the CDR3. CDR3 amino acids: CASSDEGTNYGYTF. CDR3 nucleotides: TGTGCCAGCAGTGACGAGGGAACTAACTATGGCTACACCTTC.

This clonotype showed up many times. The chain recombines TRBV28 with TRBJ2-2; tentative D call: TRBD1 (6 bases). The V end was cut by 9 bases, the J end by 0 bases, with 8 bases between. The V gene's germline CDR1 is MDHEN and CDR2 SYDVKM. The CDR3 covers 13 residues. CDR3 residues: CASNRANTGELFF. CDR3 nucleotide sequence: TGTGCCAGTAACAGGGCGAACACCGGGGAGCTGTTTTTT.

This clonotype was detected a few times. The rearrangement joins TRBV9 to TRBJ2-7; the D is unclear. This CDR3 has 13 amino acids. Per the germline V gene, CDR1 is SGDLS and CDR2 is YYNGEE. Deletions cut 3 bases from V and 3 bases from J, with 10 bases between. The CDR3 DNA is TGTGCCAGCAGCGCCACCCCCCACTACGAGCAGTACTTC. Its protein is CASSATPHYEQYF.

This clonotype was detected many times. The chain recombines TRBV5-1 with TRBJ1-6; D remains unclear. Per germline, CDR1 SGHRS and CDR2 YFSETQ. V dropped 4 bases and J dropped 8 bases, with 13 bases sitting between them. The CDR3 length is 14 residues. In nucleotides, the CDR3 is TGCGCCAGCAGCCCGACTAACCGGGATTCACCCCTCCACTTT. It translates to CASSPTNRDSPLHF.

This clonotype appeared many times. The chain couples TRBV6-4 to TRBJ2-5, with a weak D call TRBD1 (6 bases). Trimming cost V 5 bases and J 3 bases, with 10 bases left between them. Germline-derived CDR1 and CDR2 are MRHNA and SNTAGT. This CDR3 comprises 13 residues. The CDR3 sequence: CASSRRTEETQYF. The DNA of the CDR3 is TGTGCCAGCAGTCGACGGACAGAAGAGACCCAGTACTTC.

This clonotype was recorded a few times. The chain couples TRBV6-4 to TRBJ1-2; D gene unclear. Germline V gene sequence: CDR1 MRHNA, CDR2 SNTAGT. CDR3 size: 14 residues. V lost 0 bases and J 8 bases, leaving 13 bases between the germline ends. CDR3 region: CASSDSMRAGGYTF. The CDR3 DNA reads TGTGCCAGCAGTGACTCGATGAGGGCCGGCGGCTACACCTTC.

The table lists this clonotype with many counts. The genes are TRBV24-1 and TRBJ2-1, with 9 bases identical to TRBD2. The CDR3 runs to 16 residues. J was trimmed by 2 bases and V by 0 bases; bases with no gene match: 1. Germline V gene data show CDR1 as KGHDR and CDR2 as SFDVKD. The CDR3: CATSDLAGGAYNEQFF. The CDR3, as DNA: TGTGCCACCAGTGATTTGGCGGGGGGGGCCTACAATGAGCAGTTCTTC.